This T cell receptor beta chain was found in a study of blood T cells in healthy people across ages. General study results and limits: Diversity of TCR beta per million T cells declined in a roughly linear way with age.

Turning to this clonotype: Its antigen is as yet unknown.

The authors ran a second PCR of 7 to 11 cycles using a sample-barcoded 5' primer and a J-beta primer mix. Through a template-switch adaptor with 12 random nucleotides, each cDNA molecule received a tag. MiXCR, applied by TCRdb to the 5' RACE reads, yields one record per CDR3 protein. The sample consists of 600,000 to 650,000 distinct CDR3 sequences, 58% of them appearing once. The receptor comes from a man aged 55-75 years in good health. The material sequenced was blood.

This chain's CDR3 is CASSTTGIEQYF. The CDR3 DNA is TGTGCCAGCAGCACCACAGGGATCGAGCAGTACTTC. The chain recombines TRBV2 with TRBJ2-7; D might be TRBD1 (6 bases). Trimming removed 6 bases from V and 6 bases from J, with 12 bases in between. Germline CDR1 reads SNHLY; CDR2 reads FYNNEI. The CDR3 runs to 12 residues.